These T cell receptor beta chains were read from a single sample in a study of identifying expanded T cells in peripheral blood. Some clones are missing from TCRdb's copy, which holds only in-frame ones; the method was immunoSEQ multiplex PCR. The sample shows about 100,000 clones, approximately 90% of them seen only once. Material: blood. Every receptor here comes from a person between 18 and 75 years old in good health. Both conserved end residues are trimmed from each CDR3. Each record gives: CDR3 length, V gene, CDR3 protein.

13	TRBV13	ASSPSGQASYGYT
11	TRBV5-1	ASASANTGELF
10	TRBV29-1	SGQGANYGYT
12	TRBV6-5	ASSYSPANTEAF
13	TRBV5-1	ASSLATGGGNTIY
15	TRBV4-1	ASSFRTGKTSYTEAF
9	TRBV20-1	SARGYNEQF
13	TRBV2	ASSEARQGEDGYT
15	TRBV19	ASSIVGQALAVDGYT
13	TRBV7-9	ASRRRTALYNEQF
18	TRBV4-3	ASSQVKSGRSSSYNSPLH
12	TRBV19	ASSMAGRNSPLH
15	TRBV5-1	ASSSLAGEYRSNEQF
12	TRBV4-3	ASSQDLGNSPLH
14	TRBV6-6	ASSSSGGALINEQF
9	TRBV28	ASSSIYEQY